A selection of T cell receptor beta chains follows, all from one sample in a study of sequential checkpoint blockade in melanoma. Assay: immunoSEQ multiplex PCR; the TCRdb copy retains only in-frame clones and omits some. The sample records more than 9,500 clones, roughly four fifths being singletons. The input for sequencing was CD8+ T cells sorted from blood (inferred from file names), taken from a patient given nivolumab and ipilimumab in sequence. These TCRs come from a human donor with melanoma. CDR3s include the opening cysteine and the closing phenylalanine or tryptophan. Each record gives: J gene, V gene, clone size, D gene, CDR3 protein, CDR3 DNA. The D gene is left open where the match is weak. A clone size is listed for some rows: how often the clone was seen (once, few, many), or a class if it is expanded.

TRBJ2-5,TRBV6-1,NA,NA,CASSERGGFIETQYF,TGTGCCAGCAGTGAACGAGGGGGATTTATCGAGACCCAGTACTTC
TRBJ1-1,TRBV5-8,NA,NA,CASSFKGFEAFF,TGTGCCAGCAGCTTCAAGGGGTTTGAAGCTTTCTTT
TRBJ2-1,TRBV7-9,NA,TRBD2,CASSSMLAGAYNEQFF,TGTGCCAGCAGCTCCATGTTGGCGGGAGCCTACAATGAGCAGTTCTTC
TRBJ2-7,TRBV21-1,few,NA,CASSKVYTGLAVYEQYF,TGTGCCAGCAGCAAAGTATATACGGGACTAGCGGTCTACGAGCAGTACTTC
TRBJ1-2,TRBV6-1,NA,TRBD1,CASRARDRISYGYTF,TGTGCCAGCAGAGCCCGGGACAGGATCTCCTATGGCTACACCTTC
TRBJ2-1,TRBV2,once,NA,CASGDALNEQFF,TGTGCCAGCGGAGACGCCCTCAATGAGCAGTTCTTC
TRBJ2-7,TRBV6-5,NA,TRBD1,CASSLDRGLDEQYF,TGTGCCAGCAGCCTCGACAGGGGGCTAGACGAGCAGTACTTC
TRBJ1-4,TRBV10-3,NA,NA,CAISEADEKLFF,TGTGCCATTAGTGAGGCGGATGAAAAACTGTTTTTT
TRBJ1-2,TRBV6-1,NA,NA,CASSEDETAGYTF,TGTGCCAGCAGTGAAGATGAGACAGCGGGCTACACCTTC
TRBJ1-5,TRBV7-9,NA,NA,CASSSSGMSNQPQHF,TGTGCCAGCAGCTCCTCGGGGATGAGCAATCAGCCCCAGCATTTT
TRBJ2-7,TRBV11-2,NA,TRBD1,CASKMDRASYEQYF,TGTGCCAGCAAGATGGACAGGGCGTCCTACGAGCAGTACTTC
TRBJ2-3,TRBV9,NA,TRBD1,CASSVAGTGSTDTQYF,TGTGCCAGCAGCGTAGCGGGGACAGGGTCGACAGATACGCAGTATTTT
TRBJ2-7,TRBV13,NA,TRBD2,CASSPEGLAGGIQNEQYF,TGTGCCAGCAGCCCCGAAGGACTAGCGGGAGGAATTCAAAACGAGCAGTACTTC
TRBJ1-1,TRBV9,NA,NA,CASSRRGAEAFF,TGTGCCAGCAGCCGAAGGGGTGCTGAAGCTTTCTTT